A single sample gave rise to the 18 T cell receptor beta chains below, sequenced in a study of cytomegalovirus exposure and HLA in healthy donors. PCR employed 60 Vbeta and 13 Jbeta primers. Produced via immunoSEQ multiplex PCR; TCRdb's table is partial and in-frame only. This sample carries around 100,000 clones, roughly 68% of them seen once, and the ten largest clones take approximately 9%. Sequenced material: PBMCs. These receptors were taken from a man aged 25-45 years in good health and CMV-seropositive.

The chain combines TRBV6-1 with TRBJ2-7, with 9 bases matching TRBD1. This CDR3 contains 17 residues. J lost 3 bases, V lost 1 base, and 10 bases had no gene match. Germline V CDR1 and CDR2: MNHNS, SASEGT. The CDR3 region has the DNA TGTGCCAGCAGTGAAGAGTATGCGGGGACAGGGTACTACGAGCAGTACGTC. Its translation: CASSEEYAGTGYYEQYV.

In its sample, this clone was seen once. The gene calls are TRBV6-1 and TRBJ1-1, with a possible D match to TRBD1 (6 bases). The CDR3 has 13 residues. CDR1 MNHNS and CDR2 SASEGT come from the germline V gene. V shed 7 bases and J shed 1 base, with 10 bases lying between them. The CDR3 loop is CASKRGTNTEAFF. CDR3 nucleotide sequence: TGTGCCAGCAAGAGGGGGACGAACACTGAAGCTTTCTTT.

The rearrangement links TRBV7-9 to TRBJ2-3, with 10 nucleotides matching TRBD2. The CDR3 covers 15 residues. Germline-derived CDR1 and CDR2 are SEHNR and FQNEAQ (reference sequence). J gave up 1 base and V 5 bases, and 3 bases lay outside the gene matches. The CDR3 coding sequence is TGTGCCAGCAGCATTACTAGCGGGGGCACAGATACGCAGTATTTT. Translation: CASSITSGGTDTQYF.

This clone was detected once. V usage is TRBV28 and J usage is TRBJ2-1; 10 nucleotides line up with TRBD1. J gave up 7 bases and V 3 bases, and 3 bases lay outside the gene matches. The CDR3 consists of 14 residues. Germline CDR1 is MDHEN and CDR2 is SYDVKM. The CDR3 DNA reads TGTGCCAGCAGTTTGGGACAGGGGTGGAATGAGCAGTTCTTC. Its translation is CASSLGQGWNEQFF.

There are a few counts of this clone. The chain recombines TRBV21-1 with TRBJ1-5; the table assigns TRBD1, which was not confirmed against the DNA. TRBV21-1 is a listed pseudogene. This CDR3 has 17 residues. The CDR3 here is CASSKIGTGGGNQPQHF. The CDR3 DNA is TGTGCCAGCAGTAAAATAGGGACAGGGGGCGGCAATCAGCCCCAGCATTTT.

This clone was detected a few times. The chain carries TRBV7-9 and TRBJ1-1; D might be TRBD1 (5 bases). V was trimmed by 1 base and J by 3 bases, leaving 6 bases between them. In germline, CDR1 is SEHNR, CDR2 FQNEAQ (reference sequence). This CDR3 comprises 13 residues. As DNA, the CDR3 is TGTGCCAGCAGCTTAGACAGGTACACTGAAGCTTTCTTT. Encoded protein: CASSLDRYTEAFF.

This clone has only one observation. V and J are TRBV21-1 and TRBJ2-2; no DNA check was done on the table's D call, TRBD2. TRBV21-1 counts as a pseudogene. This CDR3 has 20 amino acids. The CDR3: CASSSTRTSGRIPNTGELFF. The CDR3 region has the DNA TGTGCCAGCAGCTCAACCCGGACTAGCGGGAGGATACCGAACACCGGGGAGCTGTTTTTT.

This clone was seen more than once but under ten times. The chain uses TRBV30 and TRBJ2-3; 9 positions agree with TRBD2. V was pared by 3 bases and J by 6 bases, with 7 bases of the junction left unmatched. The CDR3 has 14 amino acids. Germline CDR1 reads GTSNPN; CDR2 reads SVGIG (reference sequence). The CDR3 DNA follows: TGTGCCTGGAGGTATGGCGGGGGGGCTGATACGCAGTATTTT. The encoded protein is CAWRYGGGADTQYF.

This clone has a handful of counts. The chain links TRBV7-8 to TRBJ2-5; 7 bases align to TRBD1. The CDR3 totals 19 residues. With V trimmed by 1 base and J by 0 bases, 14 bases remained unmatched. Germline CDR1 SGHVS, CDR2 FQNEAQ. The CDR3 DNA is TGTGCCAGCAGCTTAGACCCCCAGCTCCCCAGGGGGTACCAAGAGACCCAGTACTTC. Its translation is CASSLDPQLPRGYQETQYF.

This rearrangement joins TRBV19 to TRBJ1-5; D may be TRBD1 (6 bases). Germline loops: CDR1 LNHDA, CDR2 SQIVND (reference sequence). The CDR3 extends over 14 amino acids. V shed 6 bases and J shed 3 bases, with 12 bases lying between them. CDR3 region: CASRQGFDNQPQHF. The CDR3 coding sequence is TGTGCCAGTAGACAGGGTTTTGACAATCAGCCCCAGCATTTT. The full variable domain, in which reference TRBV19 and TRBJ1-5 provide the parts outside the CDR3, is DGGITQSPKYLFRKEGQNVTLSCEQNLNHDAMYWYRQDPGQGLRLIYYSQIVNDFQKGDIAEGYSVSREKKESFPLTVTSAQKNPTAFYLCASRQGFDNQPQHFGDGTRLSIL.

This chain joins TRBV21-1 and TRBJ2-3; TRBD2, the D gene given by the table, was not confirmed from the DNA. TRBV21-1 is a pseudogene locus. The CDR3 consists of 15 residues. CDR3 loop: CASSATGLAEDTQYF. CDR3 coding DNA: TGTGCCAGCAGCGCTACAGGTCTAGCGGAAGATACGCAGTATTTT.

The count of this clone is one. This chain links TRBV11-3 with TRBJ2-3; D is ambiguous. Trimming stripped 1 base from V and 2 bases from J, with 7 bases between. CDR3 length: 14 residues. Germline V lookup: CDR1 SGHNT, CDR2 YENEEA. The CDR3 nucleotides are TGTGCCAGCAGCTTAGGCCGCTACACAGATACGCAGTATTTT. It yields the protein CASSLGRYTDTQYF.

The table lists this clone with a few counts. V and J are TRBV19 and TRBJ1-1; possibly TRBD1 for D (6 bases). V lost 5 bases, J lost 0 bases, and 16 bases lay in between. This CDR3 comprises 16 residues. Germline V lookup: CDR1 LNHDA, CDR2 SQIVND (reference sequence). DNA for the CDR3: TGTGCCAGTAGTGTTCCGGACAGCCTCATGAACACTGAAGCTTTCTTT. Translation gives CASSVPDSLMNTEAFF.

This chain connects TRBV29-1 to TRBJ1-6, with 8 bases identical to TRBD1. Germline trimming cut 6 bases from V and 7 bases from J; bases unmatched to any gene: 11. The length of the CDR3 is 15 residues. CDR1 and CDR2 from the germline V gene are SQVTM and ANQGSEA. The CDR3 is CSVRAPGQGNSPLHF. The CDR3 DNA follows: TGCAGCGTACGGGCCCCAGGACAGGGCAATTCACCCCTCCACTTT.

The chain recombines TRBV11-2 with TRBJ2-1; 9 bases match TRBD2. V lost 5 bases, J lost 4 bases, and 6 bases stayed unmatched. This CDR3 is 15 amino acids long. Germline CDR1 is SGHAT and CDR2 is FQNNGV. The CDR3 loop is CASSISGSGYNEQFF. In nucleotides, the CDR3 is TGTGCCAGCAGCATTAGCGGGAGCGGGTACAATGAGCAGTTCTTC.

This clone was picked up a small number of times. The V gene is TRBV7-2, the J gene TRBJ2-2; 12 bases map to TRBD2. CDR3 size: 15 residues. From germline, CDR1 is SGHTA and CDR2 FQGNSA. V trimming: 5 bases; J trimming: 7 bases; junction bases outside the gene matches: 5. CDR3 bases: TGTGCCAGCAGCCCTCTAGCGGGGGGGATCGGGGAGCTGTTTTTT. Protein: CASSPLAGGIGELFF.

J is TRBJ2-1 and V is TRBV28; D may be TRBD1 (6 bases). This CDR3 has 16 amino acids. V gave up 6 bases and J gave up 3 bases, with 18 bases separating them. Per germline, CDR1 MDHEN and CDR2 SYDVKM. The DNA of the CDR3 is TGTGCCAGCAGCTCTCGCGGCGGCAGGGGCTACAATGAGCAGTTCTTC. It is translated as CASSSRGGRGYNEQFF.

The V call is TRBV27, the J call TRBJ2-7; 7 nucleotides match TRBD2. CDR1 is MNHEY and CDR2 is SMNVEV in the germline V gene (reference sequence). The V segment lost 2 bases and the J segment 3 bases; nucleotides outside the gene matches: 16. The CDR3 contains 18 residues. The CDR3 spells CASSLGGEVTHNCYEQYV. The CDR3 region has the DNA TGTGCCAGCAGTTTAGGGGGGGAGGTAACACATAACTGCTACGAGCAGTACGTC.